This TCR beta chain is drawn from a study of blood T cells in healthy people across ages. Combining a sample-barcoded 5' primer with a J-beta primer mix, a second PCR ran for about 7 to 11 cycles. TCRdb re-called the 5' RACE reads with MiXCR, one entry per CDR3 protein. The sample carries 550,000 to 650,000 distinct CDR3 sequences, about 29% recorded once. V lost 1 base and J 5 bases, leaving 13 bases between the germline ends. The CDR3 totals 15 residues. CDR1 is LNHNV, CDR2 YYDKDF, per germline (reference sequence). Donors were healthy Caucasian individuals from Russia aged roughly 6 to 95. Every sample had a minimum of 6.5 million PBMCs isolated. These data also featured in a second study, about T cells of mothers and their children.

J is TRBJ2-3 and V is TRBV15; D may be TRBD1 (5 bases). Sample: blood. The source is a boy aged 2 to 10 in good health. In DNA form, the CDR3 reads TGTGCCACCAGCAGAGCGGGTACAGGACGAGATACGCAGTATTTT. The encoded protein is CATSRAGTGRDTQYF.